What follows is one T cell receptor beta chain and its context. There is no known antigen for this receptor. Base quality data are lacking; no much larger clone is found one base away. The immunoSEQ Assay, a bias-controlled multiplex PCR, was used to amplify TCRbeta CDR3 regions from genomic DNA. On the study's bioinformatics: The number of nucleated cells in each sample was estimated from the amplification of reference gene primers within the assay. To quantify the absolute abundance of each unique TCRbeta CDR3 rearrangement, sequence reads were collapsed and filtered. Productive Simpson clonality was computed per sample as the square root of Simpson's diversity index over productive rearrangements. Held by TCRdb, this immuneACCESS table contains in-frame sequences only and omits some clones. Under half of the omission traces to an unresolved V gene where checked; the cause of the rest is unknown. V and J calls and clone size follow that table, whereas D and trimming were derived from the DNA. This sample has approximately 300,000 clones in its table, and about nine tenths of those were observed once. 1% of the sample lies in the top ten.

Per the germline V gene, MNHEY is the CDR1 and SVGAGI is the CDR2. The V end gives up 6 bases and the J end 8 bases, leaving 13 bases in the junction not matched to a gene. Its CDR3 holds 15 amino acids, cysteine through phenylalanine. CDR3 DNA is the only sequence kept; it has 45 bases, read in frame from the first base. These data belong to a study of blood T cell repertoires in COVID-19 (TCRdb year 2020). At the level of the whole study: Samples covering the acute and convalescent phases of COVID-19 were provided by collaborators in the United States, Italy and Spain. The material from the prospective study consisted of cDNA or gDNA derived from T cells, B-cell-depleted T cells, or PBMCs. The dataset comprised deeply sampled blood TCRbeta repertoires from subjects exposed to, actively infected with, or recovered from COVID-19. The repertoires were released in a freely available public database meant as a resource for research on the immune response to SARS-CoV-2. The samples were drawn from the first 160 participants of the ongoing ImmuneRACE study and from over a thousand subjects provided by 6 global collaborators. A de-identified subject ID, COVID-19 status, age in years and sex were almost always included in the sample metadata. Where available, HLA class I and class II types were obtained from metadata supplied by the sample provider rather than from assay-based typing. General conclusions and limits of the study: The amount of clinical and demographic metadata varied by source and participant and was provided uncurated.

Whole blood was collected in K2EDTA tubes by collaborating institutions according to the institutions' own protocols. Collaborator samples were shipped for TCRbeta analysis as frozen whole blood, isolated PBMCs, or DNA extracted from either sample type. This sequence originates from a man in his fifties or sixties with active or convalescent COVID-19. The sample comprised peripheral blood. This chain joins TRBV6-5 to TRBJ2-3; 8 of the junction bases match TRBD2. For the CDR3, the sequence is CASSRVAGFGGTQYF. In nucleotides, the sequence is TGTGCCAGCAGCAGAGTAGCGGGATTCGGCGGTACGCAGTATTTT.